The T cell receptor (beta chain) under discussion was sequenced for a study of shared clonotypes between healthy human individuals. Study conclusions and caveats: The study found roughly 5% of naive CD4 clonotypes shared across a few donors. All-four-donor shared clonotypes had higher generation probabilities than non-shared clonotypes did.

The CDR3 consists of 14 residues. Per germline, CDR1 ENHRY and CDR2 SYGVKD. V dropped 6 bases and J dropped 1; count of bases not matched to a gene: 3. A CD45RA-negative memory subset and a CD45RA+ naive subset were separated from the CD4+ cells. Per the original methods: Because ImmunoSEQ provided only junction sequences with no quality scores, the filtering differed. Profiling relied on immunoSEQ multiplex PCR, and the TCRdb table lists in-frame clones only, not all of them. V and J calls and clone size are as listed in that table; D and trimming were resolved from the DNA. The sample records about 1.5 million clones, 95% to 99% being singletons. In regard to this clone: Its antigen is not identified.

This receptor was obtained from a man younger than 40 in good health. The sample taken for sequencing was naive CD4+ T cells sorted from blood. Subset indicated: CD45RA+ positively selected. V gene TRBV10-3 combines with J gene TRBJ2-7, with 10 positions matching TRBD2. Written as DNA, the CDR3 is TGTGCCATCAGCCAGCGGGAGGGATCCTACGAGCAGTACTTC. Translated, it gives CAISQREGSYEQYF.